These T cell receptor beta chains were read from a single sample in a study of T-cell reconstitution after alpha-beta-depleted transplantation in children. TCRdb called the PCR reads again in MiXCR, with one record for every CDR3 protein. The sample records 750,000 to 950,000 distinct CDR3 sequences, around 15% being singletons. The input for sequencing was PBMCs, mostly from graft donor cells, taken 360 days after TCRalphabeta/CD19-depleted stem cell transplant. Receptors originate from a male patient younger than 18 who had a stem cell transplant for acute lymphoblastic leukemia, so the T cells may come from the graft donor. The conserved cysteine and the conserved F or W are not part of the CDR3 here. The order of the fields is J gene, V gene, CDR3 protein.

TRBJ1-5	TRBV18	ASSSPDTGNQPQH
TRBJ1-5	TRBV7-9	ASSLVVTGTADQPQH
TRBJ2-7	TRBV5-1	ARVTDGASLEQY
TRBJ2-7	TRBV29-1	SVDREDPYEQY
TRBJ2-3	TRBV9	ASSVGIGAGTDTQY
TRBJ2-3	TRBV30	AWSVRGSSHTDTQY
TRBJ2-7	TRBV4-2	ASITSGYEQY
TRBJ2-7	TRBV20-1	SARDSSGTPTYEQY
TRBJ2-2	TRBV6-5	ASSYVEGAGTGELF
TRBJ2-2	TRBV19	ASSITGLAGTGELF
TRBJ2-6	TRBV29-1	SVSRVDSGANVLT
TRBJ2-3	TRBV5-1	ASSIAGHTDTQY
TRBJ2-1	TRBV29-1	SVSSSGRAYEQF
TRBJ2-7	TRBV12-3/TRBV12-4	ATTLSGGPVYEQY
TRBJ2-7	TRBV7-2	ASSARTGGFHEQY
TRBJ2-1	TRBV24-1	ATSERDRGNNEQF
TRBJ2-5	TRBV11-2	ASSLDGGLAGGMETQY
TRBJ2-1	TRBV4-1	ASSHPGRRSYNEQF
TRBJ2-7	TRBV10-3	AISEGDRGLYEQY
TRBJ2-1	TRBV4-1	ASRNGAGDEGEQF
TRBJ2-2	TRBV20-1	SVLGDRNTGELF
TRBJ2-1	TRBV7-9	ASSQEMGNEQF
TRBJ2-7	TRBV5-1	ASSLTRENEQY
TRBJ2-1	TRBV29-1	SVEGGEVGTPYNEQF
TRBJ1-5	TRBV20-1	SARDSRTGHILAQH
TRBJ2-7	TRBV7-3	ASSLGARDNYEQY
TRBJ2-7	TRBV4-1	ASSQDWGRNEQY
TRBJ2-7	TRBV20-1	SARDRGPYEQY
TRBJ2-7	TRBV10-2	ASSDPAGEQY
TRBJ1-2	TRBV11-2	ASSRPWADGYT
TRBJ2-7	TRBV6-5	ASSYSRGQVGGTA
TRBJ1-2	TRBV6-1	ASSEPGRILFYGYT
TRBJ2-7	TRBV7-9	ASSFPSGRYEQY
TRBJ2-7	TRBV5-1	ASSLGSGLPYEQY
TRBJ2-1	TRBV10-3	AISDIGRVHEQF
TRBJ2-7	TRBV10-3	AISDGTGGVGQY
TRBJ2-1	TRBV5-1	ASSPDRGPGNEQF
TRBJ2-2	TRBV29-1	SVAGFSNTGELF
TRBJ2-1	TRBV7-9	ASSPRLAGGPHEQF
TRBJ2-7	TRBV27	ASRSEGYVRGEQY
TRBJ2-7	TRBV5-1	ASSATGSYEQY
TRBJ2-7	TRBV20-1	SARDLRGPSYEQY
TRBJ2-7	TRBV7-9	ASSSSTVSSYEQY
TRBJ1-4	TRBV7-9	ASDRGGGNEKLF
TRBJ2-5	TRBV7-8	ASSLVGGLRETQY
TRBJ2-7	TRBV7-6	ASSSYRGAEQY
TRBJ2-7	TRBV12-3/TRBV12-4	ASRLQGAYEQY
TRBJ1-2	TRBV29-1	SVERTQPNRGANYGYT
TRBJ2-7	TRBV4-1	ASSVRDSYYEQY